This record looks at one T cell receptor (beta chain) sequence and its context. The V and J ends lost 6 bases and 9 bases respectively, with 14 bases between them. Germline lookup yields CDR1 GTSNPN and CDR2 SVGIG (reference sequence). The CDR3 runs to 11 residues. The assay was immunoSEQ multiplex PCR, and TCRdb's table has in-frame clones only and misses some. The sample includes 850,000 to 1,200,000 clones, about 76% of them seen just once. These data are taken from a study of shared clonotypes between healthy human individuals. This clonotype was obtained from a man aged 18 to 30 in good health. Sequencing was carried out using memory CD4+ T cells sorted from blood. Subset noted: CD45RA-negative fraction. The chain couples TRBV30 to TRBJ1-2, with D possibly being TRBD1 (5 bases). CDR3: CACRQGFSYTF. The CDR3 coding sequence is TGTGCCTGCCGTCAGGGTTTTAGCTACACCTTC. The variable domain in full, with the rest retrieved from reference TRBV30 and TRBJ1-2, is SQTIHQWPATLVQPVGSPLSLECTVEGTSNPNLYWYRQAAGRGLQLLFYSVGIGQISSEVPQNLSASRPQDRQFILSSKKLLLSDSGFYLCACRQGFSYTFGSGTRLTVV.